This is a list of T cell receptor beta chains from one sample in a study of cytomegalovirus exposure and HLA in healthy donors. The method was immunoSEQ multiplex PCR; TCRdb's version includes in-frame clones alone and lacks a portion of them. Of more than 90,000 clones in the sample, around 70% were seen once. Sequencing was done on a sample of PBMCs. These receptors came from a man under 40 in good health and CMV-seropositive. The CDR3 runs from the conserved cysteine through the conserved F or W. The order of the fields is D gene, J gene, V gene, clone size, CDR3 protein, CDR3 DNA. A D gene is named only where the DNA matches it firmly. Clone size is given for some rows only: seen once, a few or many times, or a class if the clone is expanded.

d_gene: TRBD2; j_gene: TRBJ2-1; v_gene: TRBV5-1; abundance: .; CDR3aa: CASSLDGTSGYNEQFF; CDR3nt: TGCGCCAGCAGCTTGGACGGGACTAGCGGCTACAATGAGCAGTTCTTC
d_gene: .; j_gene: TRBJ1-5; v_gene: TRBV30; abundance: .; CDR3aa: CAWSPMGLGQPQHF; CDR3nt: TGTGCCTGGAGCCCGATGGGGCTCGGTCAGCCCCAGCATTTT
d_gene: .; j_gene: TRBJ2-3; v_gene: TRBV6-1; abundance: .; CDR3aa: CASSLGSFSTDTQYF; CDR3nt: TGTGCCAGCAGTCTAGGATCCTTTAGCACAGATACGCAGTATTTT
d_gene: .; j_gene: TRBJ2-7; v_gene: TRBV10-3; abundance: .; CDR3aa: CAISDGTEGFDYEQYF; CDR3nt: TGTGCCATCAGCGACGGGACTGAGGGGTTTGACTACGAGCAGTACTTC
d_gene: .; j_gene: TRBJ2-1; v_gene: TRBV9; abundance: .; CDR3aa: CASSVEFRTTGESYNEQFF; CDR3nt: TGTGCCAGCAGCGTTGAATTCCGTACCACCGGGGAGTCCTACAATGAGCAGTTCTTC
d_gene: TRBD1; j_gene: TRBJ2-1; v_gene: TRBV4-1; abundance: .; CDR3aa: CASSQDHRGRTYNEQFF; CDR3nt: TGCGCCAGCAGCCAAGATCACAGGGGTCGAACCTACAATGAGCAGTTCTTC
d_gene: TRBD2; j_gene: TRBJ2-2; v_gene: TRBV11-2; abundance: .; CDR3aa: CASSLEWREGTGELFF; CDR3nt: TGTGCCAGCAGCTTAGAATGGCGGGAGGGCACCGGGGAGCTGTTTTTT
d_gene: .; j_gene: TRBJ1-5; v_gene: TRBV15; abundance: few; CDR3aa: CATSPTYSGNQPQHF; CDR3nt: TGTGCCACCAGCCCCACATATTCAGGTAATCAGCCCCAGCATTTT
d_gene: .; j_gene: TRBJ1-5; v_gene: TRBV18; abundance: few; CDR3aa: CASSPRGVSNQPQHF; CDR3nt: TGTGCCAGCTCACCAAGGGGCGTTAGCAATCAGCCCCAGCATTTT
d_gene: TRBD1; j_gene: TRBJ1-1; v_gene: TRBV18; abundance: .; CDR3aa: CASSLSDRANTEAFF; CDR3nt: TGTGCCAGCTCACTATCCGACAGGGCTAACACTGAAGCTTTCTTT
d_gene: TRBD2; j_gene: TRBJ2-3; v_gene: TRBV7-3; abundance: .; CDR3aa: CASSFTPGLAGGSTDTQYF; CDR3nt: TGTGCCAGCAGCTTCACCCCGGGACTAGCGGGGGGGAGCACAGATACGCAGTATTTT
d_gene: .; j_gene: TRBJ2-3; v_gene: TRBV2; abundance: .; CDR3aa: CASVAVRSTDTQYF; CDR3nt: TGTGCCAGCGTAGCAGTAAGAAGCACAGATACGCAGTATTTT
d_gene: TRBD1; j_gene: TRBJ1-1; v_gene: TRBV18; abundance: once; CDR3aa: CASSPGQGGRAAFF; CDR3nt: TGTGCCAGCTCACCGGGACAGGGGGGCCGAGCGGCTTTCTTT
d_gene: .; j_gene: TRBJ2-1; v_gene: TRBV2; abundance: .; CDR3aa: CASRLGNAGLYNEQFF; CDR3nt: TGTGCCAGCAGACTAGGAAACGCCGGGTTATACAATGAGCAGTTCTTC
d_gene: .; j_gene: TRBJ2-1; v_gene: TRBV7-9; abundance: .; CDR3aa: CASENEQFF; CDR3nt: TGTGCCAGCGAGAATGAGCAGTTCTTC
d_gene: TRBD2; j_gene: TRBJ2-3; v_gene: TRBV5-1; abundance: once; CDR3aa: CASSLGVPASGRRADTQYF; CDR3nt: TGCGCCAGCAGCTTGGGTGTCCCGGCTAGCGGGAGACGGGCGGATACGCAGTATTTT
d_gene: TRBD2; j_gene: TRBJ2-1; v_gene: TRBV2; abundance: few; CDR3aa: CANGQTSSGRNNEQFF; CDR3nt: TGTGCCAACGGGCAAACTTCCAGCGGGAGGAACAATGAGCAGTTCTTC
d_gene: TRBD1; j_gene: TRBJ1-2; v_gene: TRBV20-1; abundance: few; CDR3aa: CSATGDYGYTF; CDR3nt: TGCAGTGCCACAGGGGACTATGGCTACACCTTC
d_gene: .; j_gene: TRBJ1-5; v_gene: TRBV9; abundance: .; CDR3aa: CASSVDGSNQPQHF; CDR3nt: TGTGCCAGCAGCGTAGACGGTAGCAATCAGCCCCAGCATTTT
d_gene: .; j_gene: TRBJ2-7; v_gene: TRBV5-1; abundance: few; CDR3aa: CASSLSGGSYEQYF; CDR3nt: TGCGCCAGCAGCTTGAGTGGCGGCTCCTACGAGCAGTACTTC
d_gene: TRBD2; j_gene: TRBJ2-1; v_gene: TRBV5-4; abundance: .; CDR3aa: CASSPGLGSYNEQFF; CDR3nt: TGTGCCAGCAGTCCGGGACTAGGCTCCTACAATGAGCAGTTCTTC
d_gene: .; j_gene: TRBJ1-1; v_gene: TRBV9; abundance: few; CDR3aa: CASSVQIGGLTEAFF; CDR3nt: TGTGCCAGCAGCGTTCAAATCGGGGGGCTCACTGAAGCTTTCTTT
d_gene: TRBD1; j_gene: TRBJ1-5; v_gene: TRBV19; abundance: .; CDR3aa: CASSRVRDRVSNQPQHF; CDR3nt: TGTGCCAGTAGCCGGGTGAGGGACAGGGTTAGCAATCAGCCCCAGCATTTT
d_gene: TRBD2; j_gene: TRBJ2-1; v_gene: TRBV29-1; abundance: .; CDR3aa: CSASTGLAIGNEQFF; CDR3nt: TGCAGCGCCTCGACGGGACTAGCGATCGGAAATGAGCAGTTCTTC
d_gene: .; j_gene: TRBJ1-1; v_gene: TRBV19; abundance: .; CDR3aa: CASMGLGGGVSEAFF; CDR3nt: TGTGCCAGTATGGGGTTAGGGGGGGGTGTTTCTGAAGCTTTCTTT
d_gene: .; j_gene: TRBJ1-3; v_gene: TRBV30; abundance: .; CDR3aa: CAWSPRASGNTIYF; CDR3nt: TGTGCCTGGAGTCCCAGGGCCTCTGGAAACACCATATATTTT
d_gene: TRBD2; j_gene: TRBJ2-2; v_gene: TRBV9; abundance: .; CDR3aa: CASSPRRASGNTGELFF; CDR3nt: TGTGCCAGCAGCCCCCGCAGGGCTAGCGGGAACACCGGGGAGCTGTTTTTT
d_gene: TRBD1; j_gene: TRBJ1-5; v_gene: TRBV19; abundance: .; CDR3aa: CASSLTGGGQPQHF; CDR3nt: TGTGCCAGTAGCCTGACAGGGGGCGGTCAGCCCCAGCATTTT
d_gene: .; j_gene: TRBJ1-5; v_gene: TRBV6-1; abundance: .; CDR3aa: CASRQGAYSNQPQHF; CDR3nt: TGTGCCAGCAGACAGGGTGCTTATAGCAATCAGCCCCAGCATTTT
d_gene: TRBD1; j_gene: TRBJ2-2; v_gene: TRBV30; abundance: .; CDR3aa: CAWSAGTAGTGELFF; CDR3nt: TGTGCCTGGAGTGCCGGGACAGCTGGCACCGGGGAGCTGTTTTTT
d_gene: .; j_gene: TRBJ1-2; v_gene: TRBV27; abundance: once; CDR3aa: CASSPQGRLYGYTF; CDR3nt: TGTGCCAGCAGTCCACAGGGACGGCTATATGGCTACACCTTC
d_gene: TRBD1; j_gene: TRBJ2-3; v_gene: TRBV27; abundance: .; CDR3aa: CASSFGQGAGDTQYF; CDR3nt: TGTGCCAGCAGTTTCGGGCAGGGGGCTGGAGATACGCAGTATTTT
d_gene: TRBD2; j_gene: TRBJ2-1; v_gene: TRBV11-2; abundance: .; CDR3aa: CASSLSGGYNEQFF; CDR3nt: TGTGCCAGCAGCCTTAGCGGGGGTTACAATGAGCAGTTCTTC
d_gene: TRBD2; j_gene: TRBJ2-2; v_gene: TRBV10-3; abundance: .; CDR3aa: CAIRDLAGGELFF; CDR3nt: TGTGCCATCCGAGACCTAGCGGGCGGGGAGCTGTTTTTT
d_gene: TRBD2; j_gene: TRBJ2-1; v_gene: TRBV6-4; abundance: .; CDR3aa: CASRALAGGGNEQFF; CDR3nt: TGTGCCAGCAGAGCGCTAGCGGGAGGGGGCAATGAGCAGTTCTTC
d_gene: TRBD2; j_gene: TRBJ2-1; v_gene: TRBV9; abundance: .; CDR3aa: CASSPRGGAGSYNEQFF; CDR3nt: TGTGCCAGCAGCCCCCGGGGGGGGGCCGGCTCCTACAATGAGCAGTTCTTC
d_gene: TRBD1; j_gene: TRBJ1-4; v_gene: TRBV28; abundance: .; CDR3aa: CASSLWGQGREKLFF; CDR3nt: TGTGCCAGCAGTTTATGGGGACAGGGAAGAGAAAAACTGTTTTTT
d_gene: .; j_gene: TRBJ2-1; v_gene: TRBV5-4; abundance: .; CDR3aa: CASSLGPFEGAGNEQFF; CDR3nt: TGTGCCAGCAGCTTGGGACCTTTCGAAGGGGCCGGGAATGAGCAGTTCTTC
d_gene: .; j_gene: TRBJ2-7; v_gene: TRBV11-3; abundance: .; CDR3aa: CASSLYRDNEQYF; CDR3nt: TGTGCCAGCAGCTTATACAGGGACAACGAGCAGTACTTC
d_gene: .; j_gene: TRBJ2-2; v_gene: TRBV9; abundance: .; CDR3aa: CASSVHGDTGELFF; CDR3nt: TGTGCCAGCAGCGTACACGGGGACACCGGGGAGCTGTTTTTT
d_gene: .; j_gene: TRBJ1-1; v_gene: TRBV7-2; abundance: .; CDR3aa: CASSLSGRENTEAFF; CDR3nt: TGTGCCAGCAGCTTATCGGGCAGGGAGAACACTGAAGCTTTCTTT
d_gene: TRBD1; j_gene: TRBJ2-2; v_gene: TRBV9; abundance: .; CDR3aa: CASSVGQGALNTGELFF; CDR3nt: TGTGCCAGCAGCGTAGGTCAGGGGGCCCTAAACACCGGGGAGCTGTTTTTT
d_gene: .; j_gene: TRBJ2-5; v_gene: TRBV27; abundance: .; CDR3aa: CASSSGETQYF; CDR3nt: TGTGCCAGCAGTTCGGGAGAGACCCAGTACTTC
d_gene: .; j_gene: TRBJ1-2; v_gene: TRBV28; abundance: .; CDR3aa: CASAGYNYGYTF; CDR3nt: TGTGCCAGCGCCGGGTATAACTATGGCTACACCTTC
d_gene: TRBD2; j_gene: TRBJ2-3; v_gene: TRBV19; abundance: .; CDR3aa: CASSSRLAGLLSTQYF; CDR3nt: TGTGCCAGTAGTTCAAGACTAGCGGGACTTCTTTCTACGCAGTATTTT
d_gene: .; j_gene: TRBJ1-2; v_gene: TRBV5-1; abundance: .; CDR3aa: CASSLAPNQGPGYTF; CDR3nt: TGCGCCAGCAGCTTGGCTCCGAATCAGGGCCCCGGCTACACCTTC
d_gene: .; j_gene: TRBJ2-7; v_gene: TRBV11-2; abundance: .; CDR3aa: CASSLRPRDFPYEQYF; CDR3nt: TGTGCCAGCAGCTTACGACCGAGGGATTTCCCCTACGAGCAGTACTTC
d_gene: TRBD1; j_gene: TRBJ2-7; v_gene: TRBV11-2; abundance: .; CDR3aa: CASSLVTGAKSSYEQYF; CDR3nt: TGTGCCAGCAGCTTAGTGACAGGGGCCAAGAGCTCCTACGAGCAGTACTTC
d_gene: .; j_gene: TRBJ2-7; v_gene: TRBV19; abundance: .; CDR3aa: CASSTQSPYEQYF; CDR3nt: TGTGCCAGTAGTACACAGTCCCCCTACGAGCAGTACTTC
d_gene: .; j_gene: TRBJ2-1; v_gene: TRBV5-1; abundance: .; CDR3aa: CASRRGSDPRGNEQFF; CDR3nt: TGCGCCAGCAGACGGGGCTCCGACCCTAGGGGGAATGAGCAGTTCTTC
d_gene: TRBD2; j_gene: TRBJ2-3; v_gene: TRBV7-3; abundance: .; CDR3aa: CASSSRTSGETRSTDTQYF; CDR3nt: TGTGCCAGCAGCTCCAGGACTAGCGGGGAGACTAGAAGCACAGATACGCAGTATTTT
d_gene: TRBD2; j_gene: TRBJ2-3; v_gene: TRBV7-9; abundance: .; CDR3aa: CASSTFRLAGGIADTQYF; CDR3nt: TGTGCCAGCAGCACTTTCCGACTAGCGGGAGGAATAGCAGATACGCAGTATTTT
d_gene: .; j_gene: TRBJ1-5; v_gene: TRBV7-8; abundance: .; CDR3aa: CASSLGSLLGELYRNQPQHF; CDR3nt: TGTGCCAGCAGCTTAGGGTCTCTCCTCGGGGAGTTATACCGCAATCAGCCCCAGCATTTT